Described below is a single T cell receptor (beta chain) sequence and its context. The antigen is unknown. The data stem from a study of CD8 T cells in ankylosing spondylitis. The V gene's germline CDR1 is SGHDT and CDR2 YYEEEE. V dropped 4 bases and J dropped 4 bases, with 14 bases sitting between them. The CDR3 totals 14 residues. Findings of the study overall: Significant enrichment of disease-linked clones was reportedly seen in matched ankylosing spondylitis synovial fluid. A CD8+ phenotype characterized the disease-linked clones, which were relatively rare in peripheral blood. Within ankylosing spondylitis blood, a TCR beta motif made up of eight highly homologous variants appeared to be characteristic.

Scientists made TCR beta libraries using quantitative 5'-RACE with molecular barcodes. Each CDR3 protein gets one entry after TCRdb re-called the 5' RACE reads with MiXCR. The table lists under 850,000 distinct CDR3 sequences, under 20% of them singletons. The TCR originated in a male donor with ankylosing spondylitis. This chain uses TRBV5-6 with TRBJ1-1, with unresolved D. The sample taken for sequencing was blood, either unsorted or a sorted T cell fraction (not recorded which). The CDR3 region is CASSPSSVSTEAFF. DNA for the CDR3: TGTGCCAGCAGCCCCTCCTCGGTGAGCACTGAAGCTTTCTTT.